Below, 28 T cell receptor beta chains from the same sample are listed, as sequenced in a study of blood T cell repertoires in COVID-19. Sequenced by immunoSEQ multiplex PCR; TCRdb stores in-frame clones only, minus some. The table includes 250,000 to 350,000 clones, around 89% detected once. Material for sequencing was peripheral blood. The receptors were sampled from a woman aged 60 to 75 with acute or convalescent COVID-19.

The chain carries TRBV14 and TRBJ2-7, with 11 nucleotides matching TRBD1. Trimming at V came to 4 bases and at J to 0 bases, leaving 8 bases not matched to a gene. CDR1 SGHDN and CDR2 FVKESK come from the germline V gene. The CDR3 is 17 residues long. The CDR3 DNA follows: TGTGCCAGCAGCCTGGGACAGGGGGTCCGATACTCCTACGAGCAGTACTTC. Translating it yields CASSLGQGVRYSYEQYF.

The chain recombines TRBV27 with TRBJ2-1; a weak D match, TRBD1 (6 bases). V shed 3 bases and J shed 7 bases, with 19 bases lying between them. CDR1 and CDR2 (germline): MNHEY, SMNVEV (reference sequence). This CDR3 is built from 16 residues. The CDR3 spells CASSFSGGNLLNEQFF. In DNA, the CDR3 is TGTGCCAGCAGTTTTAGTGGGGGCAACCTTTTGAATGAGCAGTTCTTC.

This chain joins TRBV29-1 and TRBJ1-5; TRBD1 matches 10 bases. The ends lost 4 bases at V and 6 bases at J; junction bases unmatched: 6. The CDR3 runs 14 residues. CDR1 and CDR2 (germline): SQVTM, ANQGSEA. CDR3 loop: CSVAGTGVTQPQHF. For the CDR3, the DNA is TGCAGCGTTGCAGGGACAGGGGTCACTCAGCCCCAGCATTTT.

The CDR3, as DNA: TGTGCCAGTAGTATAGTTTACAGGGGGCGGCATGGCTACACCTTC. As protein: CASSIVYRGRHGYTF. The chain has TRBV19 and TRBJ1-2, with 9 positions matching TRBD1. The CDR3 is made up of 15 amino acids. J lost 6 bases, V lost 1 base, and 6 bases had no gene match. Germline V lookup: CDR1 LNHDA, CDR2 SQIVND (reference sequence).

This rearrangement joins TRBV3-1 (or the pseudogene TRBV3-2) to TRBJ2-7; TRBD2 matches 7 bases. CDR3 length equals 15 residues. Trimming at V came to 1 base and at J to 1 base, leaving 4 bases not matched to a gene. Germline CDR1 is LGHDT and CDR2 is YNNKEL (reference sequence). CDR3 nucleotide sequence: TGTGCCAGCAGCCAAGGGCCGGGGGGTTCCTACGAGCAGTACTTC. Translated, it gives CASSQGPGGSYEQYF.

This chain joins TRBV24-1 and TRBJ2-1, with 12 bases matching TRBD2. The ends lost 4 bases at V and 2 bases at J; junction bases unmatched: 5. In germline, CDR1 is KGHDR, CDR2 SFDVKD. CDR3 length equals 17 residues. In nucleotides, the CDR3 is TGTGCCACCAGTGAAGGACTAGCGGGATTTGCCTACAATGAGCAGTTCTTC. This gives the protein CATSEGLAGFAYNEQFF.

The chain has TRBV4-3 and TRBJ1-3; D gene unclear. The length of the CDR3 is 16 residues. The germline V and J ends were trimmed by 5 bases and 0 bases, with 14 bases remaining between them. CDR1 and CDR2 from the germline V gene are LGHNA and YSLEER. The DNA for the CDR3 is TGCGCCAGCAGCGGCCCAGACTTAAACTCTGGAAACACCATATATTTT. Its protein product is CASSGPDLNSGNTIYF.

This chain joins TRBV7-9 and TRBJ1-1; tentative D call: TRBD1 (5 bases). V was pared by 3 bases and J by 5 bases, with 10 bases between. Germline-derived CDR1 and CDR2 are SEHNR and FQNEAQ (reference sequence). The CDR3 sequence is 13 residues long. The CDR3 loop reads CASSLARVTEAFF. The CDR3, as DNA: TGTGCCAGCAGCTTGGCCAGGGTTACTGAAGCTTTCTTT.

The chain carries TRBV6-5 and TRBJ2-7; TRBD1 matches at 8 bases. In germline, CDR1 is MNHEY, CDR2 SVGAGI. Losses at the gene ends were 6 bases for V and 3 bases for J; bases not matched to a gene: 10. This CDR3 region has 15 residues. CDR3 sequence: CASRTERTGGYEQYF. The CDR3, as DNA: TGTGCCAGCAGGACGGAGCGTACAGGGGGCTACGAGCAGTACTTC.

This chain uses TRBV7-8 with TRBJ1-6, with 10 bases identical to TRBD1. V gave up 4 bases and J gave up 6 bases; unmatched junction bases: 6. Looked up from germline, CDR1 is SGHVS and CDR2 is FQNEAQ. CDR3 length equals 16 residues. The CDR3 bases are TGTGCCAGCAGCTCTACCGGGACAGGGGCTAATTCACCCCTCCACTTT. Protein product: CASSSTGTGANSPLHF.

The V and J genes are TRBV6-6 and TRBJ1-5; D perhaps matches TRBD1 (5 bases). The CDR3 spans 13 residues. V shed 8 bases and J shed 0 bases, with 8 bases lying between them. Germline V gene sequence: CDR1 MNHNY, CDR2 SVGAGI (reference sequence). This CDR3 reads CASDGGSNQPQHF. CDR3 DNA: TGTGCCAGCGACGGGGGTAGCAATCAGCCCCAGCATTTT.

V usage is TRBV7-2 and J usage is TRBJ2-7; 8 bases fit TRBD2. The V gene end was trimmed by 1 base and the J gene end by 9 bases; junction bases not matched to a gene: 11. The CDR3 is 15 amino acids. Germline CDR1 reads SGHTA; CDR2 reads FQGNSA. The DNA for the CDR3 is TGTGCCAGCAGCTTAGGGACTAGCCGAATATCTGGGCAGTACTTC. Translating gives CASSLGTSRISGQYF.

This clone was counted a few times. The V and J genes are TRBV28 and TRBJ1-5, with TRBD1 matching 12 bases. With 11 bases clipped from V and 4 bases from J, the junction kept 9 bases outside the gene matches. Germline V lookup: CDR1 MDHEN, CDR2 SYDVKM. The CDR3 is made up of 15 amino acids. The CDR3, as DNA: TGTGCCTCTGATGGGACAGGGGGCGAGAATCAGCCCCAGCATTTT. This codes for CASDGTGGENQPQHF.

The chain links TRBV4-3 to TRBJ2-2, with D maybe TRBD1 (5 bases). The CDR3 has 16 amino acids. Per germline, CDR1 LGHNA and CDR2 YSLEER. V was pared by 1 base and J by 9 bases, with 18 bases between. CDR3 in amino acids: CASSQVLRGAFRELFF. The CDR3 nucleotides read TGCGCCAGCAGCCAAGTACTAAGGGGCGCATTCCGGGAGCTGTTTTTT.

The CDR3 nucleotides are TGTGCCAGCAGTTTACCCGACAGGCCTAACACTGAAGCTTTCTTT. It codes for CASSLPDRPNTEAFF. The rearrangement uses TRBV28 and TRBJ1-1, with D possibly being TRBD1 (6 bases). Trimming removed 2 bases at V and 2 bases at J, with 12 bases between. Germline loops: CDR1 MDHEN, CDR2 SYDVKM. The CDR3 contains 15 residues. Based on the CDR3 plus reference TRBV28 and TRBJ1-1, the full variable domain is DVKVTQSSRYLVKRTGEKVFLECVQDMDHENMFWYRQDPGLGLRLIYFSYDVKMKEKGDIPEGYSVSREKKERFSLILESASTNQTSMYLCASSLPDRPNTEAFFGQGTRLTVV.

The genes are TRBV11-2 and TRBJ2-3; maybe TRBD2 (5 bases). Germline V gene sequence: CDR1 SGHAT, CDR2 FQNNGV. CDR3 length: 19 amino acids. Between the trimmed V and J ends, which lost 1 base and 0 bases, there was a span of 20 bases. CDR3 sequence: CASSLGRARQDSSTDTQYF. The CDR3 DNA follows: TGTGCCAGCAGCTTAGGGAGAGCCCGCCAGGACTCTAGCACAGATACGCAGTATTTT.

The chain's CDR3 is CASSLYRTGQLKNSPLHF. In DNA, the CDR3 is TGCGCCAGCAGCTTATATCGAACAGGGCAACTAAAGAATTCACCCCTCCACTTT. This chain uses TRBV5-1 with TRBJ1-6; tentative D call: TRBD1 (6 bases). This CDR3 contains 18 residues. The germline V and J ends were trimmed by 2 bases and 7 bases, with 22 bases remaining between them. The germline V gene has CDR1 SGHRS and CDR2 YFSETQ.

As DNA, the CDR3 is TGCGCCAGCAGCGGACGACTAGCGTCAAGCACAGATACGCAGTATTTT. Residues: CASSGRLASSTDTQYF. The chain employs TRBV5-1 and TRBJ2-3, with 8 bases that match TRBD2. V dropped 4 bases and J dropped 0; count of bases not matched to a gene: 7. Per germline, CDR1 SGHRS and CDR2 YFSETQ. This CDR3 comprises 16 residues.

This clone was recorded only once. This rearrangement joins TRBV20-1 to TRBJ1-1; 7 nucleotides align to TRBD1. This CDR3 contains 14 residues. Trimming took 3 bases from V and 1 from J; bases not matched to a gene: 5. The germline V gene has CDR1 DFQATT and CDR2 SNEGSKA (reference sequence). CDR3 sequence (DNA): TGCAGTGCTAGTCCTGGGACAGCGAACACTGAAGCTTTCTTT. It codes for CSASPGTANTEAFF.

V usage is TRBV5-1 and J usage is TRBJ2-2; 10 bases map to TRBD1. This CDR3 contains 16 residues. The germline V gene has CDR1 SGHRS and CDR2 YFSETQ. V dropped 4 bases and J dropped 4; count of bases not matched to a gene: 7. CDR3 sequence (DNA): TGCGCCAGCAGCCAGAGGGACAGGGGCGTCACCGGGGAGCTGTTTTTT. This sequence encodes CASSQRDRGVTGELFF.

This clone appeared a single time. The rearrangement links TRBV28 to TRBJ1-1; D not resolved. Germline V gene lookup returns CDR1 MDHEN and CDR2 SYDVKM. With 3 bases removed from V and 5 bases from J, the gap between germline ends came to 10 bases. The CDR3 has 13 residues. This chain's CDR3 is CASSLTRKTEAFF. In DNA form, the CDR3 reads TGTGCCAGCAGTTTGACGCGGAAGACTGAAGCTTTCTTT.

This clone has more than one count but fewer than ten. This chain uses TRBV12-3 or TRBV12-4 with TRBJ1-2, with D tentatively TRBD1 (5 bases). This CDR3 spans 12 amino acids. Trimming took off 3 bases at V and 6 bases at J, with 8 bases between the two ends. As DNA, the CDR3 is TGTGCCAGCAGTTTGTCCAGGGATGGCTACACCTTC. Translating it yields CASSLSRDGYTF.

DNA for the CDR3: TGCAGTGCTAGCCCAGGGACAACCCTCCACTTT. It encodes CSASPGTTLHF. The genes are TRBV20-1 and TRBJ1-6; possible D gene TRBD1, 6 bases. Trimming shortened V by 3 bases and J by 14 bases, and 11 bases separated the two germline ends. The germline gives CDR1 DFQATT, CDR2 SNEGSKA (reference sequence). The CDR3 runs 11 residues.

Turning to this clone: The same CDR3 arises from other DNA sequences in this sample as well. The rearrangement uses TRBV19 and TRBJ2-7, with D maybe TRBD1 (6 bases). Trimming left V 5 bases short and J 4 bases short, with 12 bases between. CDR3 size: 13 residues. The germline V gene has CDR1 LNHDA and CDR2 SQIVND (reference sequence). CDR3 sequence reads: CASSATGGYEQYF. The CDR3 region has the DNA TGTGCCAGTAGTGCGACAGGAGGATACGAGCAGTACTTC.

DNA of the CDR3: TGTGCCAGCAACGACAGGGGAGGATTAGCCTCACCCCTCCACTTT. Residues: CASNDRGGLASPLHF. This sequence joins TRBV7-2 and TRBJ1-6; TRBD1 matches at 8 bases. The CDR3 is made up of 15 amino acids. CDR1 and CDR2 (germline): SGHTA, FQGNSA. V was pared by 7 bases and J by 10 bases, with 12 bases of the junction left unmatched.

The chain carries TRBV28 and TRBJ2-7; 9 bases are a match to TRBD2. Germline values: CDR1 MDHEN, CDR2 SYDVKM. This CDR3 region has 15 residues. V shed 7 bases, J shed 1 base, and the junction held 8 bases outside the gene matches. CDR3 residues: CASTSSGVRSYEQYF. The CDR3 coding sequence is TGTGCCAGCACCTCTAGCGGGGTTAGGTCCTACGAGCAGTACTTC.

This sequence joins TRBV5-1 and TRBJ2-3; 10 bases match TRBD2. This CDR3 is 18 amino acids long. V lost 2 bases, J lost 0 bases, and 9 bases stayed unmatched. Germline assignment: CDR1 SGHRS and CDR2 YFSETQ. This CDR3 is CASSFQAGGFSSTDTQYF. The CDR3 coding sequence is TGCGCCAGCAGCTTCCAAGCGGGAGGGTTCTCTAGCACAGATACGCAGTATTTT.

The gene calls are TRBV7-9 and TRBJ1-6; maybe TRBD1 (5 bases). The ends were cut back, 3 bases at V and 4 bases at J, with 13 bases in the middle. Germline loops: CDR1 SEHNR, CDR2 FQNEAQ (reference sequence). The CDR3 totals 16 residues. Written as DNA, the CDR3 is TGTGCCAGCAGCTTGGGGGGGACGTTTTATAATTCACCCCTCCACTTT. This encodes CASSLGGTFYNSPLHF.